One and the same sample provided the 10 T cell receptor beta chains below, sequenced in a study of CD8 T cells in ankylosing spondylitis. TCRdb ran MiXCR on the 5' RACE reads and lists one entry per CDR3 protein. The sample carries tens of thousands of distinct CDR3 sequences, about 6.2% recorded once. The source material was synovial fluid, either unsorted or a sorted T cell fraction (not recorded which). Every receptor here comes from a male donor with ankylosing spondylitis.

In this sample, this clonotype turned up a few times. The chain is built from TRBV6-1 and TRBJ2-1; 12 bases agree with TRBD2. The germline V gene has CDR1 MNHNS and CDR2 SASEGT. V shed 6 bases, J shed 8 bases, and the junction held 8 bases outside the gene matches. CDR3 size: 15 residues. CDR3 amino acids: CASRRGTSGLHEQFF. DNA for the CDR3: TGTGCCAGCAGGCGGGGGACTAGCGGGTTGCATGAGCAGTTCTTC.

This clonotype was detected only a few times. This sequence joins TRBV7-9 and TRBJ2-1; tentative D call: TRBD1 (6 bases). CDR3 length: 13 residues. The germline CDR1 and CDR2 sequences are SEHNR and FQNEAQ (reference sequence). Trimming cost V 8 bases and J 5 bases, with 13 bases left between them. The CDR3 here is CASVYRVDNEQFF. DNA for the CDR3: TGTGCCAGCGTGTACAGGGTGGACAATGAGCAGTTCTTC.

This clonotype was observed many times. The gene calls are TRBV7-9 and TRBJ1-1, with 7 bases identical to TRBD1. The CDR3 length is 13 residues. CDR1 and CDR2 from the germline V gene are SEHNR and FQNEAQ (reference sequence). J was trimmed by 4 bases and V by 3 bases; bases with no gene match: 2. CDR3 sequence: CASSFDRVTEAFF. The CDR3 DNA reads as TGTGCCAGCAGCTTTGACAGGGTCACTGAAGCTTTCTTT.

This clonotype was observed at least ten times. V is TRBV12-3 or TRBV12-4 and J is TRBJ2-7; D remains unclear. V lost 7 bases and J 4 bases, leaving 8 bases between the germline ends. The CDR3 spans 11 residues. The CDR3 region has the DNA TGTGCCAGCACCCTTGGTTACGAGCAGTACTTC. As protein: CASTLGYEQYF.

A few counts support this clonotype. The CDR3 DNA reads TGTGCCAGCTCACCACCAAGTCAGGGGGCCGCGAACACCGGGGAGCTGTTTTTT. Encoded protein: CASSPPSQGAANTGELFF. The V call is TRBV18, the J call TRBJ2-2; 8 bases are shared with TRBD1. This CDR3 spans 18 amino acids. Per the germline V gene, CDR1 is KGHSH and CDR2 is LQKENI. After removal of 0 bases from V and 0 bases from J, the junction contained 6 bases not matched to a gene.

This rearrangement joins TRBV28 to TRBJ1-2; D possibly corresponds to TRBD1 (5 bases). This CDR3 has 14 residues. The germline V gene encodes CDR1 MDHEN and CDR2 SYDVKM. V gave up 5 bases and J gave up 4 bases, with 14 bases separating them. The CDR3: CASSPYPGFYGYTF. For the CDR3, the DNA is TGTGCCAGCAGTCCTTACCCAGGGTTCTATGGCTACACCTTC.

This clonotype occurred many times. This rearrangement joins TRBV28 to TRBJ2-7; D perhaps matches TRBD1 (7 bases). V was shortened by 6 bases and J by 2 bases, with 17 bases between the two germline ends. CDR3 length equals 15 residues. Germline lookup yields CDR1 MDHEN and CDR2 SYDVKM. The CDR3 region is CASSSGGTAAYEQYF. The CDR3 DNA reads TGTGCCAGCAGCTCAGGGGGGACTGCAGCCTACGAGCAGTACTTC.

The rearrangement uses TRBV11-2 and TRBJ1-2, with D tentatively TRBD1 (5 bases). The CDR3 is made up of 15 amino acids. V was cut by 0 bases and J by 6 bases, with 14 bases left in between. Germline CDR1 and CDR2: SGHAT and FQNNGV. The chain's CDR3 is CASSLDGVGTDGYTF. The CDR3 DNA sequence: TGTGCCAGCAGCTTAGATGGTGTAGGGACGGATGGCTACACCTTC.

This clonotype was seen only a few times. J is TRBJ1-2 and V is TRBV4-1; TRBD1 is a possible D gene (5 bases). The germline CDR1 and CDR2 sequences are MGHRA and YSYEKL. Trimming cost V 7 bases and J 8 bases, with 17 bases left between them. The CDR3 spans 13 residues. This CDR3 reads CASTQGGVEGYTF. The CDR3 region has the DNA TGCGCCAGCACCCAGGGAGGGGTGGAAGGCTACACCTTC.

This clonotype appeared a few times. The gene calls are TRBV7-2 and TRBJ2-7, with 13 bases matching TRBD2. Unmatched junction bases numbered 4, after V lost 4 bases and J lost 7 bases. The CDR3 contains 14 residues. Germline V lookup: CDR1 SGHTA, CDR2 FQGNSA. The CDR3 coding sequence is TGTGCCAGCAGCTCCCTACTAGCGGGAGGGGAGCAGTACTTC. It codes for CASSSLLAGGEQYF.